This TCR beta chain was found in a study of a mutant IDH1 vaccine in newly diagnosed glioma. Study results and limitations: The occurrence of vaccine-induced immune responses was seen in 93.3% of patients.

The CDR3 extends over 14 amino acids. Germline CDR1 and CDR2: SGHDT and YYEEEE. V shed 6 bases and J shed 0 bases, with 13 bases lying between them. The sample's time point: week 5, during vaccination. Every single dose of the vaccine, 300 ug of mutant IDH1 20-mer peptide, came with topical imiquimod. Clones were sequenced by immunoSEQ multiplex PCR, and TCRdb holds only the in-frame ones, with some missing. The sample shows tens of thousands of clones, 81% of them seen only once. Note on this clone: Its specificity is not known.

The V call is TRBV5-6, the J call TRBJ2-7; D is unclear. The material sequenced was PBMCs, taken from a glioma patient whose treatment included an IDH1 peptide vaccine. This receptor was identified in a man aged 50-60 years with glioma. The CDR3 loop reads CASILSGNSYEQYF. The CDR3, as DNA: TGTGCCAGCATTTTATCTGGAAACTCCTACGAGCAGTACTTC.